This T cell receptor (beta chain) was profiled in a study of T cells in Graves' hyperthyroidism and ophthalmopathy. Regions amplified from RNA transcripts were the TCR beta CDR3 regions. First-round RT-PCR of the TCR CDR3 relied on the HTBI primer set. TCRdb re-called the multiplex PCR reads with MiXCR, one entry per CDR3 protein. The table records roughly 560,000 distinct CDR3 sequences, about 14% of them present only once. Study outcomes and limitations: In blood, most of the thyroid clonotypes expanded above 0.001 were also present. In validation, the model predicted ophthalmopathy. These predictions came a median approximately six months before onset. By a 13 V-J model, ophthalmopathy was set apart from stable hyperthyroidism.

This CDR3 spans 12 amino acids. V dropped 2 bases and J dropped 5 bases, with 6 bases sitting between them. In germline, CDR1 is MNHEY, CDR2 SVGEGT. Orbital computed tomography, thyroid ultrasound, serum thyroxine and TRAb, and clinical symptoms together informed the diagnoses. This clonotype was counted many times. Its antigen is as yet unknown. The chain employs TRBV6-2 or TRBV6-3 and TRBJ2-5, with unresolved D. The sequence was obtained from a woman aged 40 to 50 with Graves' ophthalmopathy. Specimen: blood. DNA for the CDR3: TGTGCCAGCAGTTACCGTTGGGAGACCCAGTACTTC. Its protein is CASSYRWETQYF.